The 8 T cell receptor beta chains given below trace back to one sample, sequenced in a study of control samples from healthy donors and cancer patients. Assay used: immunoSEQ multiplex PCR; TCRdb lists only in-frame clones, some missing. The sample comprises about 84,000 clones, 90% to 95% of which are singletons, and around a sixth rests with the top ten. Sequenced material: blood. These receptors all come from a man in his thirties or forties in good health.

V and J are TRBV4-1 and TRBJ1-5, with 7 bases fitting TRBD1. The length of the CDR3 is 15 residues. Germline assignment: CDR1 MGHRA and CDR2 YSYEKL. V lost 4 bases to trimming and J lost 4 bases; unmatched junction nucleotides: 7. The DNA for the CDR3 is TGCGCCAGCAGCCCTACTCGGGACAGAAATCAGCCCCAGCATTTT. Translated, it gives CASSPTRDRNQPQHF.

This chain uses TRBV25-1 with TRBJ1-6; D is ambiguous. The CDR3 has 12 residues. V was pared by 6 bases and J by 9 bases, with 9 bases between. Germline V gives CDR1 MGHDK, CDR2 SYGVNS. The CDR3 DNA sequence: TGTGCCAGCAGGTTGGCGGTTTCACCCCTCCACTTT. Translated, it gives CASRLAVSPLHF. The whole variable domain, remainder taken from reference TRBV25-1 and TRBJ1-6, is EADIYQTPRYLVIGTGKKITLECSQTMGHDKMYWYQQDPGMELHLIHYSYGVNSTEKGDLSSESTVSRIRTEHFPLTLESARPSHTSQYLCASRLAVSPLHFGNGTRLTVT.

The J gene is TRBJ1-2, the V gene TRBV4-1, with 8 bases that match TRBD1. The CDR3 spans 15 residues. Germline CDR1 is MGHRA and CDR2 is YSYEKL. After removal of 3 bases from V and 8 bases from J, the junction contained 11 bases not matched to a gene. The CDR3 loop reads CASSHDRQGARGYTF. In DNA form, the CDR3 reads TGCGCCAGCAGCCACGACCGGCAGGGGGCACGAGGCTACACCTTC.

The V gene is TRBV5-8, the J gene TRBJ2-1, with 12 bases matching TRBD2. The CDR3 runs 17 residues. Per the germline V gene, CDR1 is SGHTS and CDR2 is YDEGEE. Trimming cost V 0 bases and J 2 bases; bases outside gene matches: 3. CDR3 in DNA: TGTGCCAGCAGCTTGGCACTAGCGGGGGGACCCTACAATGAGCAGTTCTTC. Its translation: CASSLALAGGPYNEQFF.

V usage is TRBV3-1 (or the pseudogene TRBV3-2) and J usage is TRBJ2-7; the match to TRBD1 covers 9 bases. The CDR3 has 17 residues. Germline CDR1 LGHDT, CDR2 YNNKEL (reference sequence). V was pared by 2 bases and J by 2 bases, with 10 bases of the junction left unmatched. The CDR3 loop is CASSQFFPGQGPYEQYF. The CDR3 bases are TGTGCCAGCAGCCAATTTTTCCCGGGACAGGGTCCCTACGAGCAGTACTTC.

The rearrangement joins TRBV5-1 to TRBJ2-2, with 8 bases that match TRBD2. Germline V gives CDR1 SGHRS, CDR2 YFSETQ. J lost 5 bases, V lost 6 bases, and 9 bases had no gene match. CDR3 length: 15 amino acids. CDR3 bases: TGCGCCAGCACGTCGGGAGGGCCTAGGACCGGGGAGCTGTTTTTT. Translated, it gives CASTSGGPRTGELFF.

The chain couples TRBV5-4 to TRBJ2-3, with no clear D. The ends were cut back, 4 bases at V and 0 bases at J, with 6 bases in the middle. The CDR3 length is 13 residues. Germline values: CDR1 SGHNT, CDR2 YYREEE (reference sequence). CDR3 nucleotides: TGTGCCAGCAGCCTGACTAGCACAGATACGCAGTATTTT. This encodes CASSLTSTDTQYF.

The V and J genes are TRBV7-9 and TRBJ1-1, with a tentative D call TRBD1 (5 bases). The germline V and J ends were trimmed by 6 bases and 5 bases, with 16 bases remaining between them. This CDR3 is 14 amino acids long. Germline V CDR1 and CDR2: SEHNR, FQNEAQ (reference sequence). The CDR3 DNA reads TGTGCCAGCAGATCCGTCGATGGGGGGACTGAAGCTTTCTTT. It translates to CASRSVDGGTEAFF. The full variable domain, completed using reference TRBV7-9 and TRBJ1-1, is DTGVSQNPRHKITKRGQNVTFRCDPISEHNRLYWYRQTLGQGPEFLTYFQNEAQLEKSRLLSDRFSAERPKGSFSTLEIQRTEQGDSAMYLCASRSVDGGTEAFFGQGTRLTVV.